One and the same sample provided the 18 T cell receptor beta chains below, sequenced in a study of blood T cells in healthy people across ages. It was with a sample-barcoded 5' primer and a J-beta primer mix that a second PCR of roughly 7 to 12 cycles was run. TCRdb fed the 5' RACE reads into MiXCR, producing one record per CDR3 protein. The table has around 800,000 distinct CDR3 sequences, about 55% seen once. The specimen sequenced was blood. The receptors here all came from a man older than 75 in good health.

This clonotype has more than one count but fewer than ten. The J gene is TRBJ2-3, the V gene TRBV7-2, with D uncertain. Germline CDR1 reads SGHTA; CDR2 reads FQGNSA. Trimming removed 4 bases from V and 2 bases from J, with 7 bases in between. The CDR3 totals 13 residues. CDR3 DNA sequence: TGTGCCAGCAGCTCGGAGCACACAGATACGCAGTATTTT. Translation gives CASSSEHTDTQYF.

V usage is TRBV10-3 and J usage is TRBJ2-7, with 7 bases fitting TRBD1. This CDR3 has 12 amino acids. Trimming cost V 6 bases and J 3 bases; bases outside gene matches: 2. Germline assignment: CDR1 ENHRY and CDR2 SYGVKD. The CDR3 nucleotides are TGTGCCATCAGCAGACAGGGCTACGAGCAGTACTTC. This encodes CAISRQGYEQYF.

V gene TRBV6-4 combines with J gene TRBJ2-1, with 10 bases fitting TRBD2. Germline CDR1 is MRHNA and CDR2 is SNTAGT. This CDR3 is 18 amino acids long. The V gene end was trimmed by 5 bases and the J gene end by 3 bases; junction bases not matched to a gene: 13. The CDR3 DNA reads TGTGCCAGCAGTCCTCTACCCAGCGGGAGGGCCATCTACAATGAGCAGTTCTTC. Its protein is CASSPLPSGRAIYNEQFF.

V gene TRBV10-3 combines with J gene TRBJ2-3; D not certain. V was trimmed by 0 bases and J by 14 bases, leaving 21 bases between them. CDR3 size: 15 residues. Per germline, CDR1 ENHRY and CDR2 SYGVKD. The DNA of the CDR3 is TGTGCCATCAGTGAGTCGTCCGCGGCCCACAGATACGCGTATTTT. Its protein product is CAISESSAAHRYAYF.

This clonotype came up many times. The DNA of the CDR3 is TGTGCCACCAGCCCCATTAGGGCTAGCGGGTGGCCTGAAGGGAACACCGGGGAGCTGTTTTTT. Amino acids: CATSPIRASGWPEGNTGELFF. The chain combines TRBV24-1 with TRBJ2-2; 8 nucleotides align to TRBD2. V gave up 7 bases and J gave up 1 base; unmatched junction bases: 22. The CDR3 spans 21 residues. The V gene's germline CDR1 is KGHDR and CDR2 SFDVKD.

J is TRBJ2-4 and V is TRBV27; either TRBD1 or TRBD2 may fit D (5 bases each). The J call may be faulty, since TRBJ2-7 better matches the DNA end. The V gene's germline CDR1 is MNHEY and CDR2 SMNVEV (reference sequence). The CDR3 contains 13 residues. CDR3 coding DNA: TGTGCCAGCAGTTTACAGGGACGAAACGAGCAGTACTTC. This translates into CASSLQGRNEQYF.

The J gene is TRBJ1-5, the V gene TRBV6-6; perhaps TRBD1 as D (6 bases). The CDR3 spans 13 residues. Per the germline V gene, CDR1 is MNHNY and CDR2 is SVGAGI (reference sequence). V shed 8 bases and J shed 1 base, with 9 bases lying between them. The CDR3 sequence: CASGGRSNQPQHF. The CDR3 DNA follows: TGTGCCAGCGGGGGGCGGAGCAATCAGCCCCAGCATTTT.

This clonotype was observed a handful of times. The gene calls are TRBV28 and TRBJ2-7; D might be TRBD1 or TRBD2, each matching 5 bases. V shed 4 bases and J shed 2 bases, with 12 bases lying between them. CDR1 and CDR2 from the germline V gene are MDHEN and SYDVKM. This CDR3 contains 14 residues. Here the CDR3 reads CASSSPGTTYEQYF. CDR3 sequence (DNA): TGTGCCAGCAGTTCACCTGGGACCACCTACGAGCAGTACTTC.

This clonotype has just a few counts. CDR3 sequence: CASSRRGANNEQFF. In DNA form, the CDR3 reads TGTGCCAGCAGCCGCCGGGGGGCAAACAATGAGCAGTTCTTC. The chain couples TRBV3-1 to TRBJ2-1; tentative D call: TRBD2 (7 bases). Germline CDR1 LGHDT, CDR2 YNNKEL (reference sequence). V was trimmed by 4 bases and J by 5 bases, leaving 12 bases between them. The CDR3 covers 14 residues.

The V and J genes are TRBV20-1 and TRBJ2-1; 14 bases line up with TRBD2. With 6 bases clipped from V and 0 bases from J, the junction kept 16 bases outside the gene matches. Germline-derived CDR1 and CDR2 are DFQATT and SNEGSKA (reference sequence). CDR3 length equals 20 residues. In DNA form, the CDR3 reads TGCAGTGCCTACAATTACGGGACTAGCGGGAGCGGAAGCTCCTACAATGAGCAGTTCTTC. As protein: CSAYNYGTSGSGSSYNEQFF.

The V and J genes are TRBV20-1 and TRBJ2-1; weak D call: TRBD2 (7 bases). Germline CDR1 and CDR2: DFQATT and SNEGSKA (reference sequence). The CDR3 contains 20 residues. Trimming removed 0 bases at V and 0 bases at J, with 24 bases between. The CDR3 loop reads CSARDSFRGGRTSSYNEQFF. The CDR3 nucleotides are TGCAGTGCTAGAGATAGTTTTAGGGGGGGGCGGACCAGCTCCTACAATGAGCAGTTCTTC.

J is TRBJ1-1 and V is TRBV14; no definite D call. V gave up 1 base and J gave up 3 bases, with 3 bases separating them. This CDR3 is built from 12 residues. The germline gives CDR1 SGHDN, CDR2 FVKESK. The CDR3 is CASSQVYTEAFF. DNA of the CDR3: TGTGCCAGCAGCCAAGTCTACACTGAAGCTTTCTTT.

This clonotype was counted once. This chain links TRBV14 with TRBJ2-1; 9 bases match TRBD2. From germline, CDR1 is SGHDN and CDR2 FVKESK. The CDR3 is made up of 16 amino acids. V lost 6 bases to trimming and J lost 4 bases; unmatched junction nucleotides: 10. The CDR3 reads CASSFRGSGGYNEQFF. CDR3 coding DNA: TGTGCCAGCAGTTTCCGTGGTAGCGGGGGATACAATGAGCAGTTCTTC.

The chain is built from TRBV5-1 and TRBJ2-1, with 8 bases lining up with TRBD1. With V trimmed by 6 bases and J by 7 bases, 12 bases remained unmatched. Per germline, CDR1 SGHRS and CDR2 YFSETQ. The CDR3 length is 15 residues. As DNA, the CDR3 is TGCGCCAGCACCGGACAGGGCGAAAATGGTAATGAGCAGTTCTTC. Translated: CASTGQGENGNEQFF. The whole variable domain, remainder taken from reference TRBV5-1 and TRBJ2-1, is KAGVTQTPRYLIKTRGQQVTLSCSPISGHRSVSWYQQTPGQGLQFLFEYFSETQRNKGNFPGRFSGRQFSNSRSEMNVSTLELGDSALYLCASTGQGENGNEQFFGPGTRLTVL.

The table lists this clonotype with a few counts. The chain has TRBV9 and TRBJ2-2, with a possible D match to TRBD1 (6 bases). Germline loops: CDR1 SGDLS, CDR2 YYNGEE. V lost 0 bases to trimming and J lost 2 bases, with 14 bases between them. The CDR3 covers 17 residues. The CDR3 DNA reads as TGTGCCAGCAGCGTAGCAGGGGACGGGGCCAACACCGGGGAGCTGTTTTTT. Protein product: CASSVAGDGANTGELFF.

This clonotype was counted ten times or more. The rearrangement uses TRBV20-1 and TRBJ2-6; TRBD1 is a possible D gene (6 bases). The CDR3 is made up of 15 amino acids. With 1 base removed from V and 2 bases from J, the gap between germline ends came to 9 bases. The germline gives CDR1 DFQATT, CDR2 SNEGSKA (reference sequence). In nucleotides, the CDR3 is TGCAGTGCTAGAGCCCCAGGGGCTGGGGCCAACGTCCTGACTTTC. Translated: CSARAPGAGANVLTF.

The chain joins TRBV6-5 to TRBJ2-3, with 12 bases that match TRBD2. V gave up 6 bases and J gave up 6 bases; unmatched junction bases: 7. The germline V gene has CDR1 MNHEY and CDR2 SVGAGI. The length of the CDR3 is 15 residues. The CDR3 nucleotides are TGTGCCAGCAGATTACTAGCGGGGGGAGCTGATACGCAGTATTTT. This codes for CASRLLAGGADTQYF.

This clonotype appeared a few times. The V call is TRBV7-2, the J call TRBJ2-1, with D perhaps matching TRBD2 (6 bases). This CDR3 has 14 residues. The V end lost 4 bases, the J end lost 13 bases, and 20 bases lay between the germline ends. Germline V gene sequence: CDR1 SGHTA, CDR2 FQGNSA. DNA of the CDR3: TGTGCCAGCAGCTCCCAGGTGTTGCGGGAAAGTCAGTTCTTC. Its translation: CASSSQVLRESQFF.